A selection of T cell receptor beta chains follows, all from one sample in a study of response to subunit inactivated influenza vaccine. TCRdb re-analysed the RT-PCR reads in MiXCR, keeping a single row per CDR3 protein. Among hundreds of thousands of distinct CDR3 sequences listed, about 17% were seen once. The specimen comprised CD4+ T cells sorted from PBMCs, sampled less than 30 months after vaccination. These receptors came from a man aged 50-75 years who received an inactivated influenza vaccine. Each CDR3 is given with its conserved first and last residue. The D gene is left open where the match is weak. Clone size, where shown, is once, few, many, or a class for clones that have expanded.

d_call: .
v_call: TRBV29-1
j_call: TRBJ2-7
clone_size: many
cdr3_nt: TGCAGCGTAAAACCGGGACACCAGGGATACGAGCAGTACTTC
cdr3_aa: CSVKPGHQGYEQYF

d_call: .
v_call: TRBV20-1
j_call: TRBJ2-1
clone_size: few
cdr3_nt: TGCAGTGCTAGAGTCGGTAGGGACAATGAGCAGTTCTTC
cdr3_aa: CSARVGRDNEQFF

d_call: .
v_call: TRBV28
j_call: TRBJ2-7
clone_size: few
cdr3_nt: TGTGCCAGCAGTTCGGACTTATCCTACGAGCAGTACTTC
cdr3_aa: CASSSDLSYEQYF

d_call: .
v_call: TRBV19
j_call: TRBJ2-3
clone_size: few
cdr3_nt: TGTGCCAGTAGTATGGGGGTTTTGGGCACAGATACGCAGTATTTT
cdr3_aa: CASSMGVLGTDTQYF

d_call: .
v_call: TRBV6-5
j_call: TRBJ1-4
clone_size: .
cdr3_nt: TGTGCCAGCAGTTACGTGGAGGGAACTAATGAAAAACTGTTTTTT
cdr3_aa: CASSYVEGTNEKLFF

d_call: .
v_call: TRBV12-3/TRBV12-4
j_call: TRBJ2-1
clone_size: few
cdr3_nt: TGTGCCAGCAGTTTAAACCCTGGACTCGGGGGAAATGAGCAGTTCTTC
cdr3_aa: CASSLNPGLGGNEQFF

d_call: TRBD2
v_call: TRBV29-1
j_call: TRBJ2-7
clone_size: .
cdr3_nt: TGCAGCGTTGAAGTCTTTGGAGCGGGGGGCTCCTACGAGCAGTACTTC
cdr3_aa: CSVEVFGAGGSYEQYF

d_call: .
v_call: TRBV5-5
j_call: TRBJ2-2
clone_size: few
cdr3_nt: TGTGCCAGCAGCCCCCGGGCCGCTTATCTATCCGGGGAGCTGTTTTTT
cdr3_aa: CASSPRAAYLSGELFF

d_call: TRBD2
v_call: TRBV4-2
j_call: TRBJ2-7
clone_size: few
cdr3_nt: TGTGCCAGCAGCCAAGACATGGGACTAGTCTACGAGCAGTACTTC
cdr3_aa: CASSQDMGLVYEQYF

d_call: TRBD1
v_call: TRBV20-1
j_call: TRBJ2-3
clone_size: few
cdr3_nt: TGCAGTGCTAGCGAGACAGGGTGGACAGATACGCAGTATTTT
cdr3_aa: CSASETGWTDTQYF

d_call: TRBD1
v_call: TRBV29-1
j_call: TRBJ2-1
clone_size: few
cdr3_nt: TGCAGCGTGCGGACAGGGTCCGCACGGGATGAGCAGTTCTTC
cdr3_aa: CSVRTGSARDEQFF

d_call: TRBD2
v_call: TRBV3-1
j_call: TRBJ2-2
clone_size: many
cdr3_nt: TGTGCCAGCAGCCAAGTTAGCGGGAGGGGGATCGGGGAGCTGTTTTTT
cdr3_aa: CASSQVSGRGIGELFF

d_call: .
v_call: TRBV6-1
j_call: TRBJ1-3
clone_size: .
cdr3_nt: TGTGCCAGCAGGCCGGGCTCCTCTGGAAACACCATATATTTT
cdr3_aa: CASRPGSSGNTIYF

d_call: .
v_call: TRBV6-2/TRBV6-3
j_call: TRBJ2-1
clone_size: few
cdr3_nt: TGTGCCACCAAGGTGCGGGATGAGCAGTTCTTC
cdr3_aa: CATKVRDEQFF

d_call: TRBD1
v_call: TRBV29-1
j_call: TRBJ2-3
clone_size: few
cdr3_nt: TGCAGCGTTGGACAGGGTTTCACAGATACGCAGTATTTT
cdr3_aa: CSVGQGFTDTQYF

d_call: .
v_call: TRBV5-1
j_call: TRBJ2-7
clone_size: once
cdr3_nt: TGCGCCAGCAGACACAACTACGAGCAGTACTTC
cdr3_aa: CASRHNYEQYF

d_call: .
v_call: TRBV5-5
j_call: TRBJ2-1
clone_size: .
cdr3_nt: TGTGCCAGCAGCCCGGGGCAAGCCAGCCATCAGTTCTTC
cdr3_aa: CASSPGQASHQFF

d_call: .
v_call: TRBV12-3/TRBV12-4
j_call: TRBJ2-5
clone_size: .
cdr3_nt: TGTGCCAGCAGTTTAACGCTTACGCCCGGGGAGACCCAGTACTTC
cdr3_aa: CASSLTLTPGETQYF

d_call: .
v_call: TRBV14
j_call: TRBJ1-1
clone_size: many
cdr3_nt: TGTGCCAGCAGCGGGAGGGGCACTGAAGCTTTCTTT
cdr3_aa: CASSGRGTEAFF

d_call: .
v_call: TRBV29-1
j_call: TRBJ2-5
clone_size: few
cdr3_nt: TGCAGCGTTGAAGTGCACAGACAAGAGACCCAGTACTTC
cdr3_aa: CSVEVHRQETQYF

d_call: .
v_call: TRBV11-2
j_call: TRBJ1-1
clone_size: few
cdr3_nt: TGTGCCAGCAGCCACCGACTTGCGAACACTGAAGCTTTCTTT
cdr3_aa: CASSHRLANTEAFF

d_call: TRBD1
v_call: TRBV5-1
j_call: TRBJ2-7
clone_size: few
cdr3_nt: TGCGCCAGCAGCTTGGCGGCAGGGGGCATGAACGAGCAGTACTTC
cdr3_aa: CASSLAAGGMNEQYF

d_call: .
v_call: TRBV12-3/TRBV12-4
j_call: TRBJ2-4
clone_size: few
cdr3_nt: TGTGCCAGCAGTTTATCCCTAGCCGGCATTCAGTACTTC
cdr3_aa: CASSLSLAGIQYF

d_call: TRBD1
v_call: TRBV12-3/TRBV12-4
j_call: TRBJ2-5
clone_size: many
cdr3_nt: TGTGCCAGCAGTGCTCGGACAGGAGGAGAGACCCAGTACTTC
cdr3_aa: CASSARTGGETQYF

d_call: .
v_call: TRBV20-1
j_call: TRBJ1-1
clone_size: many
cdr3_nt: TGCAGTGTTAGGACGGTTGAAGCTTTCTTT
cdr3_aa: CSVRTVEAFF

d_call: .
v_call: TRBV28
j_call: TRBJ2-5
clone_size: .
cdr3_nt: TGTGCCAGCAGTTTTTTGATAAGTCCCGGGGGCGGGAACCCCGGGACCCAGTACTTC
cdr3_aa: CASSFLISPGGGNPGTQYF

d_call: TRBD1
v_call: TRBV5-1
j_call: TRBJ1-2
clone_size: .
cdr3_nt: TGCGCCAGCAGCTTGGGAGGGACAGGACTCAACTATGGCTACACCTTC
cdr3_aa: CASSLGGTGLNYGYTF

d_call: .
v_call: TRBV12-3/TRBV12-4
j_call: TRBJ2-2
clone_size: few
cdr3_nt: TGTGCCAGCGGTTGGGACACCGGGGAGCTGTTTTTT
cdr3_aa: CASGWDTGELFF

d_call: .
v_call: TRBV3-1
j_call: TRBJ2-1
clone_size: many
cdr3_nt: TGTGCCAGCAGCCAAGTAAAAGGGTTATACAATGAGCAGTTCTTC
cdr3_aa: CASSQVKGLYNEQFF

d_call: .
v_call: TRBV10-3
j_call: TRBJ2-7
clone_size: few
cdr3_nt: TGTGCCATCAGTGTCGGTACGAGATACGAGCAGTACTTC
cdr3_aa: CAISVGTRYEQYF

d_call: .
v_call: TRBV28
j_call: TRBJ1-5
clone_size: .
cdr3_nt: TGTGCCAGCAGTTTATACAGGGTTGGACAGCCCCAGCATTTT
cdr3_aa: CASSLYRVGQPQHF

d_call: .
v_call: TRBV28
j_call: TRBJ1-4
clone_size: .
cdr3_nt: TGTGCCAGCAGAAAAGACGGTCCCCTTGAAAAACTGTTTTTT
cdr3_aa: CASRKDGPLEKLFF

d_call: .
v_call: TRBV4-3
j_call: TRBJ1-1
clone_size: .
cdr3_nt: TGCGCCAGCAGTCAAGGGGCCCTTGCGGGGACCACTGAAGCTTTCTTT
cdr3_aa: CASSQGALAGTTEAFF

d_call: .
v_call: TRBV3-1
j_call: TRBJ2-7
clone_size: .
cdr3_nt: TGTGCCAGCAGCGATACTTCCTCCTACGAGCAGTACTTC
cdr3_aa: CASSDTSSYEQYF

d_call: .
v_call: TRBV7-2
j_call: TRBJ1-1
clone_size: .
cdr3_nt: TGTGCCAGCAGCTTAACGCCTGATTATGAAGCTTTCTTT
cdr3_aa: CASSLTPDYEAFF

d_call: .
v_call: TRBV4-3
j_call: TRBJ1-2
clone_size: few
cdr3_nt: TGCGCCAGCAGCCAGGACGGCTACTATGGCTACACCTTC
cdr3_aa: CASSQDGYYGYTF

d_call: .
v_call: TRBV12-3/TRBV12-4
j_call: TRBJ1-5
clone_size: few
cdr3_nt: TGTGCCAGCAGTTTTGGGCAGCTCAATCAGCCCCAGCATTTT
cdr3_aa: CASSFGQLNQPQHF

d_call: TRBD1
v_call: TRBV4-1
j_call: TRBJ1-4
clone_size: many
cdr3_nt: TGCGCCAGCAGCCAACAAGTGACAGGGGACGAAAAACTGTTTTTT
cdr3_aa: CASSQQVTGDEKLFF

d_call: .
v_call: TRBV12-3/TRBV12-4
j_call: TRBJ2-1
clone_size: few
cdr3_nt: TGTGCCAGCAGTACGTCCCTCGGTGTGAATGAGCAGTTCTTC
cdr3_aa: CASSTSLGVNEQFF

d_call: .
v_call: TRBV25-1
j_call: TRBJ2-1
clone_size: few
cdr3_nt: TGTGCCAGCAGTGCCGGGGCAAACAATGAGCAGTTCTTC
cdr3_aa: CASSAGANNEQFF

d_call: TRBD1
v_call: TRBV4-1
j_call: TRBJ2-7
clone_size: few
cdr3_nt: TGCGCCAGCAGCCGGGACAGGGCCGAGCAGTACTTC
cdr3_aa: CASSRDRAEQYF

d_call: .
v_call: TRBV27
j_call: TRBJ2-2
clone_size: few
cdr3_nt: TGTGCCAGCAGCTTTAGACCAAAGAACACCGGGGAGCTGTTTTTT
cdr3_aa: CASSFRPKNTGELFF

d_call: .
v_call: TRBV28
j_call: TRBJ2-7
clone_size: .
cdr3_nt: TGTGCCGTTGTCGGGGGCCCTGGGTACGAGCAGTACTTC
cdr3_aa: CAVVGGPGYEQYF

d_call: TRBD1
v_call: TRBV20-1
j_call: TRBJ1-6
clone_size: .
cdr3_nt: TGCAGTGCTATACAGGGGGATTCACCCCTCCACTTT
cdr3_aa: CSAIQGDSPLHF

d_call: .
v_call: TRBV5-8
j_call: TRBJ1-1
clone_size: .
cdr3_nt: TGTGCCAGCAGCTTGAGGGACGAACTCACTGAAGCTTTCTTT
cdr3_aa: CASSLRDELTEAFF

d_call: .
v_call: TRBV5-1
j_call: TRBJ2-3
clone_size: .
cdr3_nt: TGCGCCAGCAGCTCTGGGGACACAGATACGCAGTATTTT
cdr3_aa: CASSSGDTDTQYF

d_call: .
v_call: TRBV5-5
j_call: TRBJ2-7
clone_size: few
cdr3_nt: TGTGCCAGCAGCTCCCGACAGGCTCCGACCTACGAGCAGTACTTC
cdr3_aa: CASSSRQAPTYEQYF

d_call: TRBD2
v_call: TRBV11-2
j_call: TRBJ2-1
clone_size: .
cdr3_nt: TGTGCCAGCAGGTTTAGCGGGGGGGCCATCGGCAATGAGCAGTTCTTC
cdr3_aa: CASRFSGGAIGNEQFF

d_call: TRBD2
v_call: TRBV9
j_call: TRBJ2-4
clone_size: .
cdr3_nt: TGTGCCAGCAGCGTCTTAGCGGGAGGGCCCGGAATCATTCAGTACTTC
cdr3_aa: CASSVLAGGPGIIQYF

d_call: .
v_call: TRBV7-6
j_call: TRBJ2-7
clone_size: .
cdr3_nt: TGTGCCAGCACCGGCAGGGGAGGAGCCGAGCAGTACTTC
cdr3_aa: CASTGRGGAEQYF